This T cell receptor (beta chain) was identified in a study of shared clonotypes between healthy human individuals. Sequenced by immunoSEQ multiplex PCR; TCRdb stores in-frame clones only, minus some. The table shows about 490,000 clones, with 70% to 80% occurring only once. Germline V gene data show CDR1 as PRHDT and CDR2 as FYEKMQ (reference sequence). CDR3 size: 15 residues. V shed 5 bases, J shed 3 bases, and the junction held 5 bases outside the gene matches. This TCR was recovered from a woman between 40 and 50 years old in good health. Some clones in this sample may be carry-over from other donors' samples. V gene TRBV13 combines with J gene TRBJ1-1, with TRBD1 matching over 11 bases. Sequencing was done on a sample of PBMCs. The CDR3 DNA sequence: TGTGCCAGCAGCGCCCGGACAGGGGGCCACACTGAAGCTTTCTTT. It specifies CASSARTGGHTEAFF.